This T cell receptor beta chain was sequenced for a study of technical replicates of blood from a handful of donors. Sequencing was performed with immunoSEQ multiplex PCR; in TCRdb, only in-frame clones are kept and a portion is missing. The sample shows 55,000 to 70,000 clones, nearly 90% of them seen only once. This CDR3 spans 16 amino acids. In germline, CDR1 is MGHRA, CDR2 YSYEKL. The ends were cut back, 2 bases at V and 2 bases at J, with 13 bases in the middle. The chain recombines TRBV4-1 with TRBJ2-4; D gene uncertain. The TCR comes from a human donor in good health. Some clones in this sample may be carry-over from other donors' samples. The material sequenced was PBMCs. CDR3 nucleotide sequence: TGCGCCAGCAGCCAATCCCCGCAGTCGACCAAAAACATTCAGTACTTC. It is translated as CASSQSPQSTKNIQYF.